Below, 11 T cell receptor beta chains from the same sample are listed, as sequenced in a study of cytomegalovirus exposure and HLA in healthy donors. Sequencing used immunoSEQ multiplex PCR; TCRdb keeps in-frame clones, though not all of them. The table lists about 220,000 clones, 80% to 95% of them singletons, with roughly 1% in the top ten. Sequenced: PBMCs. All receptors come from a woman aged 18-29 years in good health and CMV-seronegative.

J is TRBJ2-5 and V is TRBV2, with a weak D call TRBD2 (5 bases). V lost 6 bases and J 5 bases, leaving 13 bases between the germline ends. The CDR3 totals 13 residues. CDR1 and CDR2 from the germline V gene are SNHLY and FYNNEI. The CDR3 bases are TGTGCCAGCAGGCGGGCAGTCCAGGAGACCCAGTACTTC. Its translation: CASRRAVQETQYF.

The rearrangement uses TRBV30 and TRBJ2-7, with D perhaps matching TRBD2 (6 bases). The CDR3 is made up of 14 amino acids. The V gene's germline CDR1 is GTSNPN and CDR2 SVGIG (reference sequence). V lost 1 base and J 6 bases, leaving 16 bases between the germline ends. In DNA form, the CDR3 reads TGTGCCTGGAGTGGATTGTCTGGGGGAGGCGAGCAGTACTTC. Protein sequence: CAWSGLSGGGEQYF.

The chain combines TRBV30 with TRBJ2-4; 7 bases match TRBD2. J lost 7 bases, V lost 8 bases, and 5 bases had no gene match. This CDR3 has 11 amino acids. Germline V gives CDR1 GTSNPN, CDR2 SVGIG (reference sequence). CDR3 sequence (DNA): TGTGCCGGTGATAGCGGGAACATTCAGTACTTC. It specifies CAGDSGNIQYF.

The V gene is TRBV28, the J gene TRBJ2-3; D call uncertain. V lost 4 bases to trimming and J lost 8 bases, with 16 bases between them. The CDR3 has 14 amino acids. Looked up from germline, CDR1 is MDHEN and CDR2 is SYDVKM. The DNA of the CDR3 is TGTGCCAGCAGTTCCCCCGGTGAGCACCCTACGCAGTATTTT. Translation gives CASSSPGEHPTQYF.

Note on this clone: At one end, the junction sequence differs from germline, possibly due to a read error. The V and J genes are TRBV7-7 and TRBJ2-7; 9 bases line up with TRBD1. CDR1 SSHAT and CDR2 FNYEAQ come from the germline V gene (reference sequence). The CDR3 loop spans 14 amino acids. The CDR3 reads CASSNGQGRHEQYF. As DNA, the CDR3 is TGTGCTAGCAGTAACGGACAGGGGCGCCACGAGCAGTACTTC.

This rearrangement joins TRBV7-9 to TRBJ1-2, with D perhaps TRBD1 (6 bases). CDR3 length equals 15 residues. Deletions cut 2 bases from V and 1 base from J, with 11 bases between. Per germline, CDR1 SEHNR and CDR2 FQNEAQ (reference sequence). CDR3 in amino acids: CASSLWGQNNYGYTF. CDR3 DNA sequence: TGTGCCAGCAGCTTATGGGGACAAAATAACTATGGCTACACCTTC.

This clone was counted once. This chain joins TRBV5-1 and TRBJ2-2; D perhaps matches TRBD1 (5 bases). Germline V lookup: CDR1 SGHRS, CDR2 YFSETQ. The CDR3 is 15 amino acids. V was shortened by 0 bases and J by 2 bases, with 8 bases between the two germline ends. The CDR3 sequence: CASSLDRRNTGELFF. DNA of the CDR3: TGCGCCAGCAGCTTGGACAGGCGTAACACCGGGGAGCTGTTTTTT. The whole variable domain, filled in from reference TRBV5-1 and TRBJ2-2, reads KAGVTQTPRYLIKTRGQQVTLSCSPISGHRSVSWYQQTPGQGLQFLFEYFSETQRNKGNFPGRFSGRQFSNSRSEMNVSTLELGDSALYLCASSLDRRNTGELFFGEGSRLTVL.

CDR3 nucleotide sequence: TGTGCCAGCAGCCCCGGAGACGGCAACTATGGCTACACCTTC. Encoded protein: CASSPGDGNYGYTF. The gene calls are TRBV7-2 and TRBJ1-2; D remains ambiguous. Trimming pared 5 bases from V and 2 bases from J, leaving 12 bases between. Germline CDR1 reads SGHTA; CDR2 reads FQGNSA. The CDR3 extends over 14 amino acids.

This sequence joins TRBV29-1 and TRBJ2-3; possible D gene TRBD1, 6 bases. The germline CDR1 and CDR2 sequences are SQVTM and ANQGSEA. The CDR3 extends over 14 amino acids. V dropped 4 bases and J dropped 0 bases, with 11 bases sitting between them. DNA of the CDR3: TGCAGCGTTGTGGGGGCCTGGAGCACAGATACGCAGTATTTT. It encodes CSVVGAWSTDTQYF.

This chain joins TRBV28 and TRBJ1-5; TRBD1 matches at 7 bases. The V and J ends lost 6 bases and 2 bases, in that order; junction bases with no gene match: 4. The CDR3 loop spans 14 amino acids. Germline V gene data show CDR1 as MDHEN and CDR2 as SYDVKM. CDR3 protein: CASSVTGGNQPQHF. The CDR3 DNA reads TGTGCCAGCAGCGTTACAGGGGGCAATCAGCCCCAGCATTTT.

The chain carries TRBV15 and TRBJ1-4, with 12 bases lining up with TRBD1. Germline-derived CDR1 and CDR2 are LNHNV and YYDKDF (reference sequence). Trimming removed 0 bases from V and 8 bases from J; junction bases left unmatched: 16. This CDR3 is built from 20 residues. CDR3 in DNA: TGTGCCACCAGCAGAGATCAACGCGCGGGACAGGGGGCTGGATGGGAAAAACTGTTTTTT. Amino acids: CATSRDQRAGQGAGWEKLFF.